These T cell receptor beta chains were read from a single sample in a study of cytomegalovirus exposure and HLA in healthy donors. Measured with immunoSEQ multiplex PCR; TCRdb has only the in-frame clones, and not every one. The repertoire holds 120,000 or so clones, with over 60% as singletons. Source material: PBMCs. These receptors all stem from a man younger than 45 in good health and CMV-seronegative. The conserved cysteine and the conserved F or W are not part of the CDR3 here. Each record gives: V gene, CDR3 protein.

V: TRBV6-5; CDR3: ASGGAIAEIEKLF
V: TRBV5-1; CDR3: ASSLGGGETQY
V: TRBV11-3; CDR3: ASSLRRTSGGRYNEQF
V: TRBV30; CDR3: AWSVGGSRSNQPQH
V: TRBV4-3; CDR3: ASSQEGPAPSGLTDTQY
V: TRBV4-1; CDR3: ASSQDRLAGRKTQY
V: TRBV5-5; CDR3: ASSLSGTGGLYEQY
V: TRBV6-5; CDR3: ASSYGQLNTEAF
V: TRBV27; CDR3: ASSSGTIQY
V: TRBV19; CDR3: ATPGPGSRELF
V: TRBV29-1; CDR3: SVASRGNNEKLF
V: TRBV28; CDR3: ASSSAGLPGTMEY
V: TRBV7-2; CDR3: ASSRLAFGTDTQY
V: TRBV19; CDR3: ASSITSGSTDTQY
V: TRBV29-1; CDR3: SVDGTSGRHEQF
V: TRBV29-1; CDR3: SAGTDSYEQY
V: TRBV19; CDR3: ASSIVYPTPDRVVGTEAF
V: TRBV14; CDR3: ASSQGGQSINEKLF
V: TRBV7-2; CDR3: ASSLAGKGLAGEETQY
V: TRBV10-1; CDR3: ASRKGTGDYNEQF
V: TRBV6-6; CDR3: ASSTQAMNTEAF
V: TRBV5-1; CDR3: ASSPRQSMNTEAF
V: TRBV6-1; CDR3: ASGAGASAWETQY
V: TRBV7-8; CDR3: ASSLAPRGQDEQY
V: TRBV19; CDR3: ASSLLRGTGNQPQH
V: TRBV9; CDR3: ASSVGGSGGTGELF
V: TRBV13; CDR3: ASSSRGRHEQY
V: TRBV6-6; CDR3: ASSLGGPAGETQY
V: TRBV14; CDR3: ASSQARTGGNTIY
V: TRBV28; CDR3: ASADRGDNQPQH
V: TRBV5-6; CDR3: ASSLQQGSDTQY
V: TRBV5-1; CDR3: ASSGTQGLTGELF
V: TRBV4-2; CDR3: ASSPLSGEDGETQY
V: TRBV19; CDR3: ATSESPNEKLF
V: TRBV11-3; CDR3: ASSLDAEDTQY
V: TRBV5-6; CDR3: ASSLRNEKLF
V: TRBV6-5; CDR3: ASSYPTVGGTEAF
V: TRBV6-1; CDR3: ASSGQMNTGELF
V: TRBV2; CDR3: ASVTEGEGTDTQY
V: TRBV9; CDR3: ASSETLPGQERNTIY
V: TRBV28; CDR3: ASRRQGANNSPLH
V: TRBV6-1; CDR3: ASSEGSGNRGEAF
V: TRBV28; CDR3: ASSRGSQETQY
V: TRBV19; CDR3: ASTRGQNTEAF
V: TRBV2; CDR3: ASSEAYASGGNEQF
V: TRBV5-6; CDR3: ASSLGVGLNEKLF
V: TRBV5-1; CDR3: ASSLVGSPLVNTEAF
V: TRBV6-1; CDR3: ASSGQNQETQY
V: TRBV10-3; CDR3: AIRPGQGSYEQY
V: TRBV4-1; CDR3: ASSTPSGQYSEKLF
V: TRBV6-1; CDR3: ASSGESTDTQY
V: TRBV5-1; CDR3: ASSPGTGGNIQY
V: TRBV4-3; CDR3: ASSHGSGYGYT
V: TRBV6-5; CDR3: ASSLRTSRTDTQY
V: TRBV5-1; CDR3: ASSSNWGGTETQY
V: TRBV6-6; CDR3: ASNLLGTGELF
V: TRBV6-1; CDR3: ASSDRGETQY
V: TRBV14; CDR3: ASSQDRNTEAF
V: TRBV5-1; CDR3: ASSSRSLTSGGTDTQY